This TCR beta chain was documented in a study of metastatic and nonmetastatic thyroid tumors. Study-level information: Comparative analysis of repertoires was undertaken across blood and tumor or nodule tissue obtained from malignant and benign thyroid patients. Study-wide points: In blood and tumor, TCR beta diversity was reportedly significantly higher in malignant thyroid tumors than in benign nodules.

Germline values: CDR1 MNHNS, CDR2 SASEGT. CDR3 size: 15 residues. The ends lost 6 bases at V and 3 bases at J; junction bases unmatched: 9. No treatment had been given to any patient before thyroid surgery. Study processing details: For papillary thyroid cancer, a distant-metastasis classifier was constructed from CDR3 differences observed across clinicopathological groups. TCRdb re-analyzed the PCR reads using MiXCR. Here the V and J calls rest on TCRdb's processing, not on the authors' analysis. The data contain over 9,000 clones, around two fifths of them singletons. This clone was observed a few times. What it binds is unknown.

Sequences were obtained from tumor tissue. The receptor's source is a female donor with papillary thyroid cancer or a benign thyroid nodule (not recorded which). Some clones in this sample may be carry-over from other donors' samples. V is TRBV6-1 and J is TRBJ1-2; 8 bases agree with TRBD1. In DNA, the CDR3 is TGTGCCAGCAGCGGTGGACCAGGGGGCGACTATGGCTACACCTTC. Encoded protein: CASSGGPGGDYGYTF.